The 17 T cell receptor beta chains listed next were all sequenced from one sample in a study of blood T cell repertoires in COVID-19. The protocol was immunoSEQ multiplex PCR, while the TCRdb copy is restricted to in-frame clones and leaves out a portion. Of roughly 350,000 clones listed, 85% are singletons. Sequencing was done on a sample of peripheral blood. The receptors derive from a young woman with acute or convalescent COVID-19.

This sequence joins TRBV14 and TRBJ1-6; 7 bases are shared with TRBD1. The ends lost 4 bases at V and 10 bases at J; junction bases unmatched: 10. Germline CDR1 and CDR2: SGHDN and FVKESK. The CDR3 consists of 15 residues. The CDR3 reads CASSPLRGGGSPLHF. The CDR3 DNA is TGTGCCAGCAGCCCCTTAAGAGGGGGCGGGTCACCCCTCCACTTT.

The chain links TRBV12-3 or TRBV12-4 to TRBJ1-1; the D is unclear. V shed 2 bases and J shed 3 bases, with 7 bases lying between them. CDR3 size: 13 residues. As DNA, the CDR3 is TGTGCCAGCAGTTTATCCGGGTACACTGAAGCTTTCTTT. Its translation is CASSLSGYTEAFF.

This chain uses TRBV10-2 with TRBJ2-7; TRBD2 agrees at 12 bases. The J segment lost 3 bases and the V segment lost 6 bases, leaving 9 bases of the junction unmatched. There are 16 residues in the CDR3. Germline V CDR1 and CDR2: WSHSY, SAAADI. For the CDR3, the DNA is TGCGCCAGCAGGGTTAGACTAGCGGGGGCATACTACGAGCAGTACTTC. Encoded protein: CASRVRLAGAYYEQYF.

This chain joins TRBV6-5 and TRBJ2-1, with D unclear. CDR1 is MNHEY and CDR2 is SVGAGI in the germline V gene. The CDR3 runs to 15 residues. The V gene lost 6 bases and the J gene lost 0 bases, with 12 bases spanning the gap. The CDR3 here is CASRERRSSYNEQFF. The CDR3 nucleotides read TGTGCCAGCAGAGAGAGACGGAGCTCCTACAATGAGCAGTTCTTC.

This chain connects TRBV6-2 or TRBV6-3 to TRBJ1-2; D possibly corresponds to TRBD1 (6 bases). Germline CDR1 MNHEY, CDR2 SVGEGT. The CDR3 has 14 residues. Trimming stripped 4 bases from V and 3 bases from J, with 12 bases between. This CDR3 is CASSLGGHDYGYTF. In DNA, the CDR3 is TGTGCCAGCAGTTTAGGGGGACACGACTATGGCTACACCTTC.

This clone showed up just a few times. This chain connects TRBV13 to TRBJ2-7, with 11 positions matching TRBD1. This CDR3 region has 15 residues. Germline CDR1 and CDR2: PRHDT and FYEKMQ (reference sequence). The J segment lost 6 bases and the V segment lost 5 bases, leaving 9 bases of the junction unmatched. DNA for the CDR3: TGTGCCAGCAGCCCAGGCAGGACAGGGGGCCGCGAGCAGTACTTC. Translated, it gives CASSPGRTGGREQYF.

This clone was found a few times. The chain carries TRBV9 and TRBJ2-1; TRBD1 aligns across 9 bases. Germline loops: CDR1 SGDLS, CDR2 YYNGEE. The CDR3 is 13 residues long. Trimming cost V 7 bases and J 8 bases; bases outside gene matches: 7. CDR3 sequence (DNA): TGTGCCAGCGAACCGGGACAGGGTTATGAGCAGTTCTTC. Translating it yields CASEPGQGYEQFF.

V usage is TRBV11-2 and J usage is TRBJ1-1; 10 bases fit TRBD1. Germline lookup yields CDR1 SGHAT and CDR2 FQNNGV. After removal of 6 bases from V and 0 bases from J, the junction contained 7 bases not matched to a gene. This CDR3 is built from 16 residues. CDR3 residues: CASSRGDRGLNTEAFF. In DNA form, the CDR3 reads TGTGCCAGCAGTCGGGGCGACAGGGGGCTGAACACTGAAGCTTTCTTT.

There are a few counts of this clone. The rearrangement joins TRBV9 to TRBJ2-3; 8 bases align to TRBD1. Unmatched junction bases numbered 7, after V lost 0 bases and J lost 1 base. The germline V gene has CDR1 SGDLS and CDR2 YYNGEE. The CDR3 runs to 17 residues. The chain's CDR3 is CASSVGTGWGGTDTQYF. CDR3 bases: TGTGCCAGCAGCGTAGGGACAGGGTGGGGTGGCACAGATACGCAGTATTTT.

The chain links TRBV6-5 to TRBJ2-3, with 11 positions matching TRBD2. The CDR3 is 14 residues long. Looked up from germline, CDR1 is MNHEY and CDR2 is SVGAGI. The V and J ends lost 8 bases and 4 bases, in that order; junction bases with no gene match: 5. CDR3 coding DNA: TGTGCCAGCCGTTCTAGCGGGGGGTCAGATACGCAGTATTTT. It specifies CASRSSGGSDTQYF.

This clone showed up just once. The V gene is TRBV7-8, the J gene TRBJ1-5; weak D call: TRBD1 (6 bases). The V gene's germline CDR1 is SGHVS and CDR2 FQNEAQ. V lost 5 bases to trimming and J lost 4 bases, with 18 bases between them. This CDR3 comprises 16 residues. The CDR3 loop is CASSPTSGASNQPQHF. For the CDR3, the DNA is TGTGCCAGCAGCCCTACATCAGGGGCCTCTAATCAGCCCCAGCATTTT.

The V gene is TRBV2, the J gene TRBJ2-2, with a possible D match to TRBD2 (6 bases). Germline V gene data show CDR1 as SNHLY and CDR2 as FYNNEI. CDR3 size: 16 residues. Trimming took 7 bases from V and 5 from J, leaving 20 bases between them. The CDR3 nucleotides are TGTGCCAGCACCCTAGAGGCGGGATTCGGGACCGGGGAGCTGTTTTTT. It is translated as CASTLEAGFGTGELFF.

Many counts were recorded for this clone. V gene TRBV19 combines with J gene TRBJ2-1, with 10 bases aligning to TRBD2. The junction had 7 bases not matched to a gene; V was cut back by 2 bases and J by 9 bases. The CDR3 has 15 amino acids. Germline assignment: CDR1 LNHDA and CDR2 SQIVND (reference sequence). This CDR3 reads CASSIISGLASEQFF. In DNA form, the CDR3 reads TGTGCCAGTAGTATAATCTCGGGACTAGCGTCTGAGCAGTTCTTC.

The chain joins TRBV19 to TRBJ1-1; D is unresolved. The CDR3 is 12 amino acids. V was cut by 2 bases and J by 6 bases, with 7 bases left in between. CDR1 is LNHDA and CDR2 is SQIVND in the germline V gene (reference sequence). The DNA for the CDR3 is TGTGCCAGTAGTATACCGTCTCCTGAAGCTTTCTTT. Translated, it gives CASSIPSPEAFF.

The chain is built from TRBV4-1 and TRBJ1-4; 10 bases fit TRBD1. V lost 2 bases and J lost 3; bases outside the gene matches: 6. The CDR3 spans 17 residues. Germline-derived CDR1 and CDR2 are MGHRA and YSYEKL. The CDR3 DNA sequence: TGCGCCAGCAGCCAATTGACAGGGGGCTCGGCTAATGAAAAACTGTTTTTT. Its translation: CASSQLTGGSANEKLFF.

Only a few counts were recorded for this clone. This CDR3 reads CASSLNYEQYF. The CDR3 nucleotides read TGTGCCAGCAGTCTAAACTACGAGCAGTACTTC. This chain joins TRBV28 and TRBJ2-7; no definite D call. Germline CDR1 and CDR2: MDHEN and SYDVKM. The V end lost 5 bases, the J end lost 3 bases, and 5 bases lay between the germline ends. This CDR3 has 11 amino acids.

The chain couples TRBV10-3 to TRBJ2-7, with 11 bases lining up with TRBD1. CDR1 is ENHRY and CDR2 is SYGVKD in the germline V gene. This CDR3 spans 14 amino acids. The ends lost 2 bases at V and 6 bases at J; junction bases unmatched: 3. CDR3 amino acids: CAISETGQGGEQYF. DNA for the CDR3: TGTGCCATCAGTGAGACGGGACAGGGGGGCGAGCAGTACTTC.